Presented here are 14 T cell receptor beta chains from one specimen sequenced in a study of blood T cell repertoires in COVID-19. Profiling relied on immunoSEQ multiplex PCR, and the TCRdb table lists in-frame clones only, not all of them. Of 35,000 to 50,000 clones listed, 88% are singletons. The sample taken for sequencing was peripheral blood. The receptors derive from a woman aged 35 to 49 with acute or convalescent COVID-19.

The chain combines TRBV29-1 with TRBJ2-1; 9 nucleotides line up with TRBD1. V was clipped by 7 bases and J by 0 bases; unmatched bases: 7. Looked up from germline, CDR1 is SQVTM and CDR2 is ANQGSEA. The CDR3 is made up of 15 amino acids. CDR3 in DNA: TGCAGCGCCGAAGGGACAGGGCGCTCCTACAATGAGCAGTTCTTC. Translating gives CSAEGTGRSYNEQFF.

This clone was recorded only once. CDR3 loop: CASSDVVPGSNQPQHF. In nucleotides, the CDR3 is TGTGCCAGCAGTGACGTTGTCCCCGGGAGCAATCAGCCCCAGCATTTT. This chain uses TRBV2 with TRBJ1-5; no reliable D call. Germline CDR1 is SNHLY and CDR2 is FYNNEI. Trimming removed 3 bases from V and 1 base from J, with 13 bases in between. The length of the CDR3 is 16 residues.

This chain uses TRBV7-8 with TRBJ1-1; the match to TRBD1 covers 8 bases. The CDR3 sequence is 16 residues long. Losses at the gene ends were 2 bases for V and 5 bases for J; bases not matched to a gene: 10. Germline CDR1 reads SGHVS; CDR2 reads FQNEAQ. The DNA of the CDR3 is TGTGCCAGCAGCTTAACCCCGGACAGGGTAGGAACTGAAGCTTTCTTT. This translates into CASSLTPDRVGTEAFF.

This clone was found a few times. V usage is TRBV30 and J usage is TRBJ1-1; D perhaps matches TRBD1 (5 bases). The CDR3 covers 13 residues. Germline CDR1 reads GTSNPN; CDR2 reads SVGIG (reference sequence). Deletions cut 0 bases from V and 9 bases from J, with 14 bases between. The CDR3 nucleotides read TGTGCCTGGAGTGTGGGTGGCAGGGCCCAAGCTTTCTTT. Amino acid sequence: CAWSVGGRAQAFF.

The chain links TRBV4-1 to TRBJ1-6; 7 nucleotides align to TRBD1. Germline lookup yields CDR1 MGHRA and CDR2 YSYEKL. V lost 4 bases to trimming and J lost 0 bases; unmatched junction nucleotides: 3. This CDR3 is built from 16 residues. The CDR3 DNA is TGCGCCAGCAGCCCACGGGACAGCTCCTATAATTCACCCCTCCACTTT. As protein: CASSPRDSSYNSPLHF.

In its sample, this clone was seen once. The chain uses TRBV27 and TRBJ2-7; 8 bases are shared with TRBD1. The CDR3 spans 15 residues. The J segment lost 2 bases and the V segment lost 5 bases, leaving 8 bases of the junction unmatched. Germline lookup yields CDR1 MNHEY and CDR2 SMNVEV (reference sequence). The CDR3 bases are TGTGCCAGCAGTCCAAACCAGGGGGCCACCTACGAGCAGTACTTC. It codes for CASSPNQGATYEQYF.

The chain couples TRBV5-6 to TRBJ2-7; TRBD1 agrees at 7 bases. This CDR3 comprises 14 residues. Germline V lookup: CDR1 SGHDT, CDR2 YYEEEE. Trimming took 4 bases from V and 10 from J; bases not matched to a gene: 14. DNA of the CDR3: TGTGCCAGCAGCCCCCCAGGACGGGACAGAATCCAGTACTTC. As protein: CASSPPGRDRIQYF.

The CDR3 loop reads CASSLLRRAGTDTQYF. The CDR3 coding sequence is TGTGCCAGCAGTTTACTCCGGAGGGCGGGCACAGATACGCAGTATTTT. The V gene is TRBV27, the J gene TRBJ2-3, with D perhaps TRBD2 (6 bases). CDR3 length: 16 residues. Trimming removed 2 bases from V and 1 base from J, with 13 bases in between. CDR1 is MNHEY, CDR2 SMNVEV, per germline (reference sequence).

The chain carries TRBV5-5 and TRBJ1-2; a weak D match, TRBD1 (5 bases). The germline V gene has CDR1 SGHKS and CDR2 YYEKEE (reference sequence). There are 16 residues in the CDR3. The ends were cut back, 4 bases at V and 4 bases at J, with 20 bases in the middle. In DNA, the CDR3 is TGTGCCAGCAGCATAGGAGAATTTAGGGGTAGCTATGGCTACACCTTC. Encoded protein: CASSIGEFRGSYGYTF.

V and J are TRBV27 and TRBJ2-3, with 8 bases fitting TRBD2. The ends lost 5 bases at V and 4 bases at J; junction bases unmatched: 8. CDR3 length: 15 residues. Germline V CDR1 and CDR2: MNHEY, SMNVEV (reference sequence). The CDR3: CASSRTSPAPDTQYF. The CDR3 coding sequence is TGTGCCAGCAGTCGGACTAGCCCTGCCCCAGATACGCAGTATTTT.

The rearrangement uses TRBV5-4 and TRBJ1-1; the D gene is possibly TRBD1 (5 bases). Germline CDR1 is SGHNT and CDR2 is YYREEE (reference sequence). Trimming removed 4 bases from V and 0 bases from J, with 10 bases in between. There are 14 residues in the CDR3. The CDR3 coding sequence is TGTGCCAGCAGCCCCTTGACAGTGAACACTGAAGCTTTCTTT. It specifies CASSPLTVNTEAFF.

The chain combines TRBV5-4 with TRBJ2-6; 7 bases line up with TRBD1. Per the germline V gene, CDR1 is SGHNT and CDR2 is YYREEE (reference sequence). The CDR3 sequence is 15 residues long. V shed 2 bases and J 3 bases; nucleotides not matched to a gene: 2. This chain's CDR3 is CASSFNRGGANVLTF. CDR3 nucleotide sequence: TGTGCCAGCAGCTTTAACAGGGGTGGGGCCAACGTCCTGACTTTC.

This chain's CDR3 is CASSLPAGGNGGTEAFF. For the CDR3, the DNA is TGTGCCAGCAGCTTACCCGCCGGAGGGAACGGTGGCACTGAAGCTTTCTTT. The rearrangement joins TRBV7-9 to TRBJ1-1; D call uncertain. Germline-derived CDR1 and CDR2 are SEHNR and FQNEAQ (reference sequence). There are 17 residues in the CDR3. V dropped 2 bases and J dropped 4 bases, with 20 bases sitting between them.

The V gene is TRBV11-2, the J gene TRBJ2-5; tentatively, D is TRBD1 (6 bases). V lost 5 bases and J 5 bases, leaving 12 bases between the germline ends. Germline V lookup: CDR1 SGHAT, CDR2 FQNNGV. The length of the CDR3 is 13 residues. CDR3 region: CASSQGNGETQYF. The CDR3 nucleotides are TGTGCCAGCAGCCAGGGGAATGGGGAGACCCAGTACTTC.